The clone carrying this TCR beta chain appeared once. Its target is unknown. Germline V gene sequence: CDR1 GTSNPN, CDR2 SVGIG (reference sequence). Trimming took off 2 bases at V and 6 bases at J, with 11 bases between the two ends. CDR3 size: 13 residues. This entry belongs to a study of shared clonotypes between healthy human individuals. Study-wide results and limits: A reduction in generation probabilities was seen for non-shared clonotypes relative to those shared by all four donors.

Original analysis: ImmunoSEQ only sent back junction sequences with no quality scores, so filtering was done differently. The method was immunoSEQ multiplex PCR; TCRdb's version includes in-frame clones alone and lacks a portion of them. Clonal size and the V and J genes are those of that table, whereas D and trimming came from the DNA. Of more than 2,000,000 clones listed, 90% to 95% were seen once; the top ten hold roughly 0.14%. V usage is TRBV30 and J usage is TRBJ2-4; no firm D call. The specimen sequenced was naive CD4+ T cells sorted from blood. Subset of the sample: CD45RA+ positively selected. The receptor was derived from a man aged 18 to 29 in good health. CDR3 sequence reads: CAWSQYAGNIQYF. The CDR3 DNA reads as TGTGCCTGGAGTCAGTATGCTGGAAACATTCAGTACTTC.